The next 21 T cell receptor beta chains were all read from a single sample in a study of blood T cell repertoires in COVID-19. Assay used: immunoSEQ multiplex PCR; TCRdb lists only in-frame clones, some missing. The sample has around 190,000 clones; roughly 79% are singletons. Sequenced material: peripheral blood. These receptors were taken from a woman between 40 and 55 years old with COVID-19, enrolled during active disease.

The CDR3 bases are TGTGCCAGCAGCTATAGGGGGGATACGCAGTATTTT. It yields the protein CASSYRGDTQYF. The rearrangement joins TRBV7-9 to TRBJ2-3, with a tentative D call TRBD1 (6 bases). The CDR3 has 12 amino acids. The germline V gene encodes CDR1 SEHNR and CDR2 FQNEAQ (reference sequence). Deletions cut 4 bases from V and 6 bases from J, with 8 bases between.

The chain links TRBV20-1 to TRBJ2-4; D perhaps matches TRBD1 (5 bases). The CDR3 contains 14 residues. Germline CDR1 is DFQATT and CDR2 is SNEGSKA (reference sequence). V was trimmed by 3 bases and J by 1 base, leaving 10 bases between them. This CDR3 is CSASLGPAKNIQYF. CDR3 nucleotides: TGCAGTGCTAGTCTGGGGCCTGCCAAAAACATTCAGTACTTC.

This chain joins TRBV7-9 and TRBJ1-1; D unresolved. Germline CDR1 is SEHNR and CDR2 is FQNEAQ (reference sequence). The CDR3 has 13 amino acids. Trimming took 2 bases from V and 1 from J, leaving 5 bases between them. The CDR3 here is CASSLLANTEAFF. The DNA for the CDR3 is TGTGCCAGCAGCTTATTGGCGAACACTGAAGCTTTCTTT.

As regards this clone: Other DNA sequences in this sample translate to the same CDR3. This chain uses TRBV7-9 with TRBJ2-7; no clear D. CDR3 length: 11 residues. The germline V gene has CDR1 SEHNR and CDR2 FQNEAQ (reference sequence). V lost 1 base, J lost 6 bases, and 4 bases lay in between. The CDR3 here is CASSLVSEQYF. CDR3 coding DNA: TGTGCCAGCAGCTTAGTTAGCGAGCAGTACTTC. Based on the CDR3 plus reference TRBV7-9 and TRBJ2-7, the full variable domain is DTGVSQNPRHKITKRGQNVTFRCDPISEHNRLYWYRQTLGQGPEFLTYFQNEAQLEKSRLLSDRFSAERPKGSFSTLEIQRTEQGDSAMYLCASSLVSEQYFGPGTRLTVT.

The gene calls are TRBV28 and TRBJ1-2; no clear D gene. CDR1 is MDHEN and CDR2 is SYDVKM in the germline V gene. The CDR3 loop spans 15 amino acids. The V gene lost 5 bases and the J gene lost 1 base, with 14 bases spanning the gap. The CDR3 sequence is CASSIGGSLNYGYTF. DNA for the CDR3: TGTGCCAGCAGTATAGGAGGGAGCCTTAACTATGGCTACACCTTC.

Written as DNA, the CDR3 is TGTGCCAGCAGCCAACCGGGACAGGGAGGCGGCTACACCTTC. Translation: CASSQPGQGGGYTF. V is TRBV3-1 (or the pseudogene TRBV3-2) and J is TRBJ1-2; 9 bases match TRBD1. Germline V CDR1 and CDR2: LGHDT, YNNKEL (reference sequence). CDR3 length: 14 residues. V lost 2 bases to trimming and J lost 8 bases; unmatched junction nucleotides: 6.

The chain links TRBV18 to TRBJ2-3; 7 bases map to TRBD1. The CDR3 has 14 amino acids. V lost 3 bases and J lost 2; bases outside the gene matches: 2. Germline V lookup: CDR1 KGHSH, CDR2 LQKENI. DNA of the CDR3: TGTGCCAGCTCACCCGGACAGGTCACAGATACGCAGTATTTT. Its translation is CASSPGQVTDTQYF.

V and J are TRBV30 and TRBJ2-2; possibly TRBD1 for D (6 bases). The CDR3 has 13 residues. The V gene's germline CDR1 is GTSNPN and CDR2 SVGIG (reference sequence). The ends were cut back, 2 bases at V and 6 bases at J, with 10 bases in the middle. Written as DNA, the CDR3 is TGTGCCTGGAGTCTACAGGGTTCCGGGGAGCTGTTTTTT. It is translated as CAWSLQGSGELFF.

The rearrangement uses TRBV7-9 and TRBJ2-1; D uncertain. The CDR3 has 11 residues. Germline lookup yields CDR1 SEHNR and CDR2 FQNEAQ (reference sequence). Trimming took 4 bases from V and 10 from J, leaving 8 bases between them. In nucleotides, the CDR3 is TGTGCCAGCAGCTCTCCCGGGGAGCAGTTCTTC. Translating gives CASSSPGEQFF.

The rearrangement joins TRBV6-6 to TRBJ2-1; 7 bases map to TRBD2. V shed 7 bases, J shed 6 bases, and the junction held 15 bases outside the gene matches. The CDR3 covers 16 residues. The germline gives CDR1 MNHNY, CDR2 SVGAGI (reference sequence). DNA of the CDR3: TGTGCCAGCACCTCCCACCGAAGCGGGGTTAGCAATGAGCAGTTCTTC. Translated, it gives CASTSHRSGVSNEQFF.

Concerning this clone itself: The same CDR3 is also encoded by other DNA sequences in this sample. DNA of the CDR3: TGTGCCAGCAGCCGCACTGGGGGCAGTCAAGAGACCCAGTACTTC. Translating gives CASSRTGGSQETQYF. This chain uses TRBV14 with TRBJ2-5, with D tentatively TRBD1 (6 bases). This CDR3 has 15 amino acids. The ends were cut back, 4 bases at V and 2 bases at J, with 14 bases in the middle. Germline V gene data show CDR1 as SGHDN and CDR2 as FVKESK. Looking up the rest from reference TRBV14 and TRBJ2-5 gives the full variable domain: EAGVTQFPSHSVIEKGQTVTLRCDPISGHDNLYWYRRVMGKEIKFLLHFVKESKQDESGMPNNRFLAERTGGTYSTLKVQPAELEDSGVYFCASSRTGGSQETQYFGPGTRLLVL.

The table lists this clone with a few counts. The chain links TRBV5-1 to TRBJ2-3; 8 bases map to TRBD2. The CDR3 is 16 residues long. Germline CDR1 SGHRS, CDR2 YFSETQ. Trimming at V came to 4 bases and at J to 6 bases, leaving 13 bases not matched to a gene. The CDR3 DNA is TGCGCCAGCAGCCTCCCCTGGCGGGAGGTACAGGATACGCAGTATTTT. It translates to CASSLPWREVQDTQYF.

The V call is TRBV5-6, the J call TRBJ2-5; a possible D gene is TRBD2 (5 bases). Trimming removed 4 bases at V and 5 bases at J, with 18 bases between. The CDR3 covers 15 residues. Per the germline V gene, CDR1 is SGHDT and CDR2 is YYEEEE. CDR3 amino acids: CASSPSGKNGETQYF. The CDR3 coding sequence is TGTGCCAGCAGCCCGAGCGGAAAAAACGGGGAGACCCAGTACTTC.

This clone was recorded only once. The gene calls are TRBV18 and TRBJ2-2; a possible D gene is TRBD1 (5 bases). CDR1 is KGHSH, CDR2 LQKENI, per germline. V was clipped by 6 bases and J by 4 bases, with 21 bases between them. The CDR3 loop spans 17 amino acids. The CDR3 nucleotides read TGTGCCAGCTCGATACTACCAAAGACAGAAACCACCGGGGAGCTGTTTTTT. Translation: CASSILPKTETTGELFF.

V and J are TRBV11-1 and TRBJ1-4, with 11 bases lining up with TRBD1. The CDR3 totals 14 residues. Germline V gene sequence: CDR1 SGHAT, CDR2 FQDESV (reference sequence). The V and J ends lost 5 bases and 8 bases, in that order; junction bases with no gene match: 4. As DNA, the CDR3 is TGTGCCAGCAGCCCAGGACAGGGGGCCGAAAAACTGTTTTTT. Translated, it gives CASSPGQGAEKLFF.

The chain is built from TRBV6-6 and TRBJ2-2; tentative D call: TRBD1 (6 bases). V was trimmed by 0 bases and J by 0 bases, leaving 8 bases between them. The germline V gene encodes CDR1 MNHNY and CDR2 SVGAGI (reference sequence). CDR3 length: 16 amino acids. CDR3: CASSYSNRANTGELFF. The DNA for the CDR3 is TGTGCCAGCAGTTACTCAAACAGGGCGAACACCGGGGAGCTGTTTTTT.

In its sample, this clone was seen a few times. The V and J genes are TRBV7-2 and TRBJ2-1, with D possibly TRBD2 on 6 matching bases. The CDR3 is 18 residues long. The V end was cut by 1 base, the J end by 3 bases, with 19 bases between. Germline CDR1 and CDR2: SGHTA and FQGNSA. As DNA, the CDR3 is TGTGCCAGCAGCTTAGTAGGGAGCGTAGCGGAGATCTACAATGAGCAGTTCTTC. It is translated as CASSLVGSVAEIYNEQFF.

The chain couples TRBV2 to TRBJ1-5; possibly TRBD1 for D (6 bases). The germline V and J ends were trimmed by 6 bases and 3 bases, with 12 bases remaining between them. The germline V gene encodes CDR1 SNHLY and CDR2 FYNNEI. The length of the CDR3 is 14 residues. The chain's CDR3 is CASSADRNNQPQHF. The CDR3 nucleotides read TGTGCCAGCAGCGCGGACAGAAACAATCAGCCCCAGCATTTT.

This chain links TRBV2 with TRBJ2-2, with TRBD1 identical over 7 bases. Trimming took 7 bases from V and 7 from J; bases not matched to a gene: 9. Germline CDR1 and CDR2: SNHLY and FYNNEI. The CDR3 length is 14 residues. The CDR3 DNA is TGTGCCAGCAAAGGGGGCAACTGGAACGGGGAGCTGTTTTTT. Translating it yields CASKGGNWNGELFF.

The CDR3 DNA reads as TGTGCCAGTAGCCCGGGGACCCAGTACTTC. Protein sequence: CASSPGTQYF. This sequence joins TRBV19 and TRBJ2-5; D is unclear. Germline V gene sequence: CDR1 LNHDA, CDR2 SQIVND (reference sequence). The V end was cut by 6 bases, the J end by 7 bases, with 6 bases between. The CDR3 has 10 residues.

The chain couples TRBV11-2 to TRBJ2-1; 8 positions match TRBD1. CDR1 is SGHAT and CDR2 is FQNNGV in the germline V gene. Losses at the gene ends were 4 bases for V and 0 bases for J; bases not matched to a gene: 8. This CDR3 region has 17 residues. The CDR3 loop is CASSSVDRGSSYNEQFF. The CDR3 DNA is TGTGCCAGCAGCTCAGTCGACAGGGGTAGCTCCTACAATGAGCAGTTCTTC.